The 5 T cell receptor beta chains in this list originate from one sample, sequenced in a study of CD8 T cells in ankylosing spondylitis. TCRdb reprocessed the 5' RACE reads via MiXCR and lists one record per CDR3 protein. The sample has under 250,000 distinct CDR3 sequences; roughly a tenth are singletons. The sequenced material came from blood, either unsorted or a sorted T cell fraction (not recorded which). The origin of the receptors is a male donor with ankylosing spondylitis or in good health (not recorded which).

V usage is TRBV6-2 or TRBV6-3 and J usage is TRBJ2-1; D perhaps matches TRBD1 (6 bases). In germline, CDR1 is MNHEY, CDR2 SVGEGT. This CDR3 is 16 amino acids long. Trimming took off 5 bases at V and 8 bases at J, with 22 bases between the two ends. The chain's CDR3 is CASSPLWGPSRDEQFF. The DNA for the CDR3 is TGTGCCAGCAGTCCGCTATGGGGGCCGTCGCGGGATGAGCAGTTCTTC.

This clonotype has ten or more counts. The chain links TRBV20-1 to TRBJ2-5; TRBD2 matches 8 bases. From germline, CDR1 is DFQATT and CDR2 SNEGSKA (reference sequence). The CDR3 has 12 residues. J lost 3 bases, V lost 6 bases, and 3 bases had no gene match. The CDR3 sequence is CSATGGEETQYF. The CDR3 DNA is TGCAGTGCGACGGGGGGGGAAGAGACCCAGTACTTC.

This clonotype was seen at least ten times. The chain is built from TRBV12-3 or TRBV12-4 and TRBJ2-7; perhaps TRBD1 as D (7 bases). V was clipped by 7 bases and J by 5 bases, with 18 bases between them. The CDR3 is made up of 14 amino acids. The CDR3 reads CASTPEGASNEQYF. In DNA, the CDR3 is TGTGCCAGCACCCCGGAGGGGGCTAGTAACGAGCAGTACTTC.

In this sample, this clonotype turned up many times. V and J are TRBV25-1 and TRBJ1-1, with TRBD1 matching over 7 bases. CDR1 and CDR2 from the germline V gene are MGHDK and SYGVNS. The CDR3 loop spans 12 amino acids. The ends lost 4 bases at V and 9 bases at J; junction bases unmatched: 5. The CDR3 DNA reads TGTGCCAGCAGTGCCGGGACAGACAAAGCTTTCTTT. Protein product: CASSAGTDKAFF.

This clonotype was observed many times. The J gene is TRBJ2-3, the V gene TRBV7-9; the match to TRBD2 covers 7 bases. Trimming cost V 4 bases and J 6 bases; bases outside gene matches: 10. Per germline, CDR1 SEHNR and CDR2 FQNEAQ (reference sequence). CDR3 length: 15 amino acids. The DNA of the CDR3 is TGTGCCAGCAGCTCCATCCAGGTGGGGGGGGATACGCAGTATTTT. Its translation: CASSSIQVGGDTQYF.